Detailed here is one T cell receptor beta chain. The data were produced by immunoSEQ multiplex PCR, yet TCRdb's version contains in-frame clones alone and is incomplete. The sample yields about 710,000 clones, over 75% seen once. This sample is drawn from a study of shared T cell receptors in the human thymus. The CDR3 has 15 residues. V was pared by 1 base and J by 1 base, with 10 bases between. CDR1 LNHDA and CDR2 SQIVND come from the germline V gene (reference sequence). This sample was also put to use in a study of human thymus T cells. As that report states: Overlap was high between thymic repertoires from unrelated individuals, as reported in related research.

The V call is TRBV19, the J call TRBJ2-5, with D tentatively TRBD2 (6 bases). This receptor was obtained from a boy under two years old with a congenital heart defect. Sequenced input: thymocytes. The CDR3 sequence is CASSIVIAAQETQYF. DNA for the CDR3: TGTGCCAGTAGTATAGTAATAGCGGCCCAAGAGACCCAGTACTTC.